This T cell receptor beta chain comes out of a study of response to subunit inactivated influenza vaccine. TCRdb independently ran MiXCR on the RT-PCR reads; one entry per CDR3 protein. In the table there are some 570,000 distinct CDR3 sequences, over 9% of which are singletons. V shed 4 bases, J shed 7 bases, and the junction held 6 bases outside the gene matches. The CDR3 is 16 residues long. Germline V CDR1 and CDR2: MDHEN, SYDVKM. This same sample was also part of a study on T cells expressing NK-cell markers. This second study says: Synthesis of TCR beta cDNA relied on 5'RACE template switching carrying UMIs. Of CD8+ T cells, 1.0-7.0% belonged to dominant NKG2C+ clonotypes in six donors. Expanded clones of NKG2C+ T cells had an unclear HCMV specificity.

V gene TRBV28 combines with J gene TRBJ2-2; 13 nucleotides match TRBD2. The sample here was PBMCs from blood, taken on the day of vaccination. This clonotype was sampled from a man aged 45-65 years who received an inactivated influenza vaccine. The CDR3 is CASSSLAGGPVGELFF. CDR3 DNA sequence: TGTGCCAGCAGTTCACTAGCGGGAGGGCCAGTCGGGGAGCTGTTTTTT.